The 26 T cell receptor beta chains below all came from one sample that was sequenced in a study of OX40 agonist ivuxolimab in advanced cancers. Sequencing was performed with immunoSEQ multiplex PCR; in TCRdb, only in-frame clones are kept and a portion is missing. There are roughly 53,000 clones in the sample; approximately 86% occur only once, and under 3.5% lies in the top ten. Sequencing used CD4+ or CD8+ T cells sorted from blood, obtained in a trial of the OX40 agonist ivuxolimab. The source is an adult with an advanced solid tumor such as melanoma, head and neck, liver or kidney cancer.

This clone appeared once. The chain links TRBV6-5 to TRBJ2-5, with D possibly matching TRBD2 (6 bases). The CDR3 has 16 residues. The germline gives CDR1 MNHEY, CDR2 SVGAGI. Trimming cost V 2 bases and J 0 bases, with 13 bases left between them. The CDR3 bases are TGTGCCAGCAGTTACAGGAGAGGAGGGTACCAAGAGACCCAGTACTTC. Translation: CASSYRRGGYQETQYF.

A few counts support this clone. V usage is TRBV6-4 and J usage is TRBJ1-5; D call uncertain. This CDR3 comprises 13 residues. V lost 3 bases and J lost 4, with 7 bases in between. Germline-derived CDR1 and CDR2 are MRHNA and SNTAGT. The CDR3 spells CASSEEDNQPQHF. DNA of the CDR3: TGTGCCAGCAGTGAAGAAGATAATCAGCCCCAGCATTTT.

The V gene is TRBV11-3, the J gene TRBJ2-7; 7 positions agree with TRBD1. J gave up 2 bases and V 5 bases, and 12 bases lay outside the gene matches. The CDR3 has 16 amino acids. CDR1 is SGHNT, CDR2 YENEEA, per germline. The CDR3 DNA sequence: TGTGCCAGCAGCCCTAACCTCCGGGACAGTACCTACGAGCAGTACTTC. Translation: CASSPNLRDSTYEQYF. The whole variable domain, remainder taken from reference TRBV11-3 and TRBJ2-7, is EAGVVQSPRYKIIEKKQPVAFWCNPISGHNTLYWYLQNLGQGPELLIRYENEEAVDDSQLPKDRFSAERLKGVDSTLKIQPAELGDSAVYLCASSPNLRDSTYEQYFGPGTRLTVT.

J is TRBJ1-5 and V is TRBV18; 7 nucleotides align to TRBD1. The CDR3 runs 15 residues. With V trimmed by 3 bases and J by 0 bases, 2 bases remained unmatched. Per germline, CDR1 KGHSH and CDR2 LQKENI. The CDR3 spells CASSPNRGSNQPQHF. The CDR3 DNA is TGTGCCAGCTCACCGAACAGGGGTAGCAATCAGCCCCAGCATTTT.

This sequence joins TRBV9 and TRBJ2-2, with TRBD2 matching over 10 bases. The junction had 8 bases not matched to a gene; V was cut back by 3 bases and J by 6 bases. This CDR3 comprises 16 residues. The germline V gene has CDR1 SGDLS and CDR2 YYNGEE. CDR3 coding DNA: TGTGCCAGCAGCGGGGGATCTAGCGGGAGCGCCGGGGAGCTGTTTTTT. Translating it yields CASSGGSSGSAGELFF.

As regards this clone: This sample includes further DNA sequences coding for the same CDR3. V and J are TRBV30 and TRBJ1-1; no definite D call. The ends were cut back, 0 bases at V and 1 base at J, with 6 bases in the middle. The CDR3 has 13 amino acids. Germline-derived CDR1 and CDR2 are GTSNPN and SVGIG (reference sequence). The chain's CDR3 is CAWSVQRNTEAFF. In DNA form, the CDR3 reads TGTGCCTGGAGTGTACAAAGGAACACTGAAGCTTTCTTT.

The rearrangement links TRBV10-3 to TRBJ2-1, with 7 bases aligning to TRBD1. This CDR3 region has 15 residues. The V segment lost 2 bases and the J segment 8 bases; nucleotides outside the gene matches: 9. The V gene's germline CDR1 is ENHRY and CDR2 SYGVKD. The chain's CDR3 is CAISEQEGTADEQFF. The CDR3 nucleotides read TGTGCCATCAGTGAGCAAGAGGGGACAGCCGATGAGCAGTTCTTC.

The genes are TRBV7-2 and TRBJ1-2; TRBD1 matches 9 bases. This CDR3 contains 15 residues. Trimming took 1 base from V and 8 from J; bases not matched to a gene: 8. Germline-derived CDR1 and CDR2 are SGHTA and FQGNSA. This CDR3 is CASSLGGTGTYGYTF. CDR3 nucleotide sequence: TGTGCCAGCAGCTTAGGGGGGACAGGGACATACGGCTACACCTTC. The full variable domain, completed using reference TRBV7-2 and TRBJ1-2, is GAGVSQSPSNKVTEKGKDVELRCDPISGHTALYWYRQSLGQGLEFLIYFQGNSAPDKSGLPSDRFSAERTGGSVSTLTIQRTQQEDSAVYLCASSLGGTGTYGYTFGSGTRLTVV.

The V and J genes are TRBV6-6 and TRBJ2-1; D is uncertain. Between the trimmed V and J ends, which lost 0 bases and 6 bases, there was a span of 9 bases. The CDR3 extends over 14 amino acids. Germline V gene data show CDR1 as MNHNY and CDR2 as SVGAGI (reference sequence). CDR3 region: CASSYSGSSNEQFF. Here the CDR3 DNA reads TGTGCCAGCAGTTACTCTGGTAGCAGCAATGAGCAGTTCTTC.

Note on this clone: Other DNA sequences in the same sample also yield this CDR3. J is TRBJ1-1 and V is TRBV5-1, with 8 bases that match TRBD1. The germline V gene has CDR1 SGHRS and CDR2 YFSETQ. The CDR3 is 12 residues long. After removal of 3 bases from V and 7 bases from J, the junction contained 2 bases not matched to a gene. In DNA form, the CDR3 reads TGCGCCAGCAGCTACGGACAGGGTGAAGCTTTCTTT. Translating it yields CASSYGQGEAFF.

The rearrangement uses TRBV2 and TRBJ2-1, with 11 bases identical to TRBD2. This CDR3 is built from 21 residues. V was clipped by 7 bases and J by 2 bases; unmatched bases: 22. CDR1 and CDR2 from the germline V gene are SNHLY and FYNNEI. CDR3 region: CASIRPLAGGPERGTYNEQFF. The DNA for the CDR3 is TGTGCCAGCATCCGACCATTAGCGGGAGGGCCCGAACGGGGGACCTACAATGAGCAGTTCTTC. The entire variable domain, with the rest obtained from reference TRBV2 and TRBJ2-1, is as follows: EPEVTQTPSHQVTQMGQEVILRCVPISNHLYFYWYRQILGQKVEFLVSFYNNEISEKSEIFDDQFSVERPDGSNFTLKIRSTKLEDSAMYFCASIRPLAGGPERGTYNEQFFGPGTRLTVL.

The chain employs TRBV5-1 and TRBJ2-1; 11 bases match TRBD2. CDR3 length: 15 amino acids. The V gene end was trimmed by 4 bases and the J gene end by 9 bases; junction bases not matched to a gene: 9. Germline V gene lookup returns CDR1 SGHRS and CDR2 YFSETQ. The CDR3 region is CASSLGTSGFLEQFF. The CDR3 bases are TGCGCCAGCAGCCTCGGGACTAGCGGTTTCCTTGAGCAGTTCTTC.

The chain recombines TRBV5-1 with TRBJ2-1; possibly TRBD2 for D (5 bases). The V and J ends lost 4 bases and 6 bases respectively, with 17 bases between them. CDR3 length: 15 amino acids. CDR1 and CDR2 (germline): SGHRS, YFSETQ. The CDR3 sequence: CASSPSSMGLNEQFF. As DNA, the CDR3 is TGCGCCAGCAGCCCTAGCTCCATGGGCCTCAATGAGCAGTTCTTC. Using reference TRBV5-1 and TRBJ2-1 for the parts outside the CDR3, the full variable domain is KAGVTQTPRYLIKTRGQQVTLSCSPISGHRSVSWYQQTPGQGLQFLFEYFSETQRNKGNFPGRFSGRQFSNSRSEMNVSTLELGDSALYLCASSPSSMGLNEQFFGPGTRLTVL.

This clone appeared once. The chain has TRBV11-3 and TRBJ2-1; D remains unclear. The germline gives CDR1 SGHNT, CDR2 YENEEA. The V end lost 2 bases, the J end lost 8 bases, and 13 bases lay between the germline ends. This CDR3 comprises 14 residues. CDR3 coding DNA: TGTGCCAGCAGCTTAAAGGTTGCGGAGTATGAGCAGTTCTTC. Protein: CASSLKVAEYEQFF.

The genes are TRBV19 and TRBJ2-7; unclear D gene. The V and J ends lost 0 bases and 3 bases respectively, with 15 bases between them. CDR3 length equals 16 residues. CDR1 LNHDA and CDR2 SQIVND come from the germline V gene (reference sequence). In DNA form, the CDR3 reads TGTGCCAGTAGTATAGATCTTCGGGCAGTTTACTACGAGCAGTACTTC. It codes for CASSIDLRAVYYEQYF.

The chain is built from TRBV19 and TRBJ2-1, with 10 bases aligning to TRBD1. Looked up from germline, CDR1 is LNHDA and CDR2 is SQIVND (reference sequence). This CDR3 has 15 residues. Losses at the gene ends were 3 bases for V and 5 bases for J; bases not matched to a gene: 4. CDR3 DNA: TGTGCCAGTAGTATCGACAGGGGGCGAAACAATGAGCAGTTCTTC. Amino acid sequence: CASSIDRGRNNEQFF.

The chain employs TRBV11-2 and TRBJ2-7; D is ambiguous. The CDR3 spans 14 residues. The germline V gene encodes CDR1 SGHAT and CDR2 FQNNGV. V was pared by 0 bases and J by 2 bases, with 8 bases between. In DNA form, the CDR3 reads TGTGCCAGCAGCTTAGAGACGGGTACCTACGAGCAGTACTTC. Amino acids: CASSLETGTYEQYF. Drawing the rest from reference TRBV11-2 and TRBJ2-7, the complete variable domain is EAGVAQSPRYKIIEKRQSVAFWCNPISGHATLYWYQQILGQGPKLLIQFQNNGVVDDSQLPKDRFSAERLKGVDSTLKIQPAKLEDSAVYLCASSLETGTYEQYFGPGTRLTVT.

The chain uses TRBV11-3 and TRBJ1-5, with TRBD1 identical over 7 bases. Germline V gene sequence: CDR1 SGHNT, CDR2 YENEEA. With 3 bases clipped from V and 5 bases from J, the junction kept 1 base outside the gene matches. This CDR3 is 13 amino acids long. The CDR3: CASSLQGDQPQHF. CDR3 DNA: TGTGCCAGCAGCTTGCAGGGGGATCAGCCCCAGCATTTT.

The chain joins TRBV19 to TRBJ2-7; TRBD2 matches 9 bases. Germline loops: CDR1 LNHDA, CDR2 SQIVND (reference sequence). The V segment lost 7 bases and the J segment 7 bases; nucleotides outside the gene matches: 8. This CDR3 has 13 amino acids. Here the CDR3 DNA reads TGTGCCAGTACCGGAGCGGGGGGCGGTGAGCAGTACTTC. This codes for CASTGAGGGEQYF.

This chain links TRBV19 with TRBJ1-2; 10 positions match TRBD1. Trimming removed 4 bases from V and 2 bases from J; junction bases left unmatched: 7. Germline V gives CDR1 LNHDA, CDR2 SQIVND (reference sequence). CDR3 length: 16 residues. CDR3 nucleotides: TGTGCCAGTAGTACCAACCCGGGACAGGGGAACTATGGCTACACCTTC. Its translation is CASSTNPGQGNYGYTF.

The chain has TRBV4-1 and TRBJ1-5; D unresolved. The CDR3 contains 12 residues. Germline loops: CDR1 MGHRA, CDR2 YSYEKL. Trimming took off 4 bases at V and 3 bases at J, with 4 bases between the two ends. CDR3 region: CASSLPNQPQHF. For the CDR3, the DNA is TGCGCCAGCAGCCTCCCCAATCAGCCCCAGCATTTT.

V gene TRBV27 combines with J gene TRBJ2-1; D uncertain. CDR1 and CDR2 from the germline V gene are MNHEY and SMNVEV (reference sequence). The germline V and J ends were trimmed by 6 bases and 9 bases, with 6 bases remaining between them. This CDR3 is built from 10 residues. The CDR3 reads CASRTIEQFF. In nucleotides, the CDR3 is TGTGCCAGCAGGACCATTGAGCAGTTCTTC.

The CDR3 region is CASSPRQGPFTEAFF. Written as DNA, the CDR3 is TGCGCCAGCAGCCCTCGACAGGGCCCCTTCACTGAAGCTTTCTTT. The chain recombines TRBV4-1 with TRBJ1-1, with 7 bases fitting TRBD1. J was trimmed by 4 bases and V by 4 bases; bases with no gene match: 9. The CDR3 is 15 residues long. CDR1 is MGHRA and CDR2 is YSYEKL in the germline V gene.

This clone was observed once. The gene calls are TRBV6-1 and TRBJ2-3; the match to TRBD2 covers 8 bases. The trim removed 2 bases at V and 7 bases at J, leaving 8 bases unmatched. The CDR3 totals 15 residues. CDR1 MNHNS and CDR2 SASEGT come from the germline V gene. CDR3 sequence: CASSEWSAGGNTQYF. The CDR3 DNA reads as TGTGCCAGCAGTGAATGGTCTGCGGGGGGTAATACGCAGTATTTT.

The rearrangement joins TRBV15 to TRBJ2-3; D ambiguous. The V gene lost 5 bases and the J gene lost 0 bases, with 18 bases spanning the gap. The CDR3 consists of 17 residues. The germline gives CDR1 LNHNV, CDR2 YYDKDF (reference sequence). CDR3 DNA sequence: TGTGCCACCAGCCCCTCTCAGTGGAGTCCTAGCACAGATACGCAGTATTTT. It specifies CATSPSQWSPSTDTQYF.

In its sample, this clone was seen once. CDR3 region: CASSLALLSYEQYF. The CDR3 nucleotides read TGTGCCAGCAGCTTGGCCCTGCTCTCCTACGAGCAGTACTTC. This chain uses TRBV5-5 with TRBJ2-7; D ambiguous. This CDR3 contains 14 residues. Germline V gives CDR1 SGHKS, CDR2 YYEKEE (reference sequence). Trimming stripped 0 bases from V and 0 bases from J, with 7 bases between. The full variable domain, rest sourced from reference TRBV5-5 and TRBJ2-7, is DAGVTQSPTHLIKTRGQQVTLRCSPISGHKSVSWYQQVLGQGPQFIFQYYEKEERGRGNFPDRFSARQFPNYSSELNVNALLLGDSALYLCASSLALLSYEQYFGPGTRLTVT.